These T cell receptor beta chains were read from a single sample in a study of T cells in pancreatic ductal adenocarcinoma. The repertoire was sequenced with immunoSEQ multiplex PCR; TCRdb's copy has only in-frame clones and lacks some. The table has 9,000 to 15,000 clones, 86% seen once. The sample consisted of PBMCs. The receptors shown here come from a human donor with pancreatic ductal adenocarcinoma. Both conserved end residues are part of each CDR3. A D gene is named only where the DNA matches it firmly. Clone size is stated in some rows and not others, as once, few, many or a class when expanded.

CDR3 protein: CASSVGWRTYEQYF; CDR3 DNA: TGTGCCAGCAGCGTAGGGTGGAGAACCTACGAGCAGTACTTC; V gene: TRBV9; J gene: TRBJ2-7; clone size: .; D gene: .
CDR3 protein: CASRQAGGRNTIYF; CDR3 DNA: TGTGCCAGCAGGCAAGCAGGGGGACGAAACACCATATATTTT; V gene: TRBV11-2; J gene: TRBJ1-3; clone size: once; D gene: TRBD1
CDR3 protein: CASSWDSRSEKLFF; CDR3 DNA: TGTGCCAGCAGCTGGGACAGTAGGAGTGAAAAACTGTTTTTT; V gene: TRBV6-6; J gene: TRBJ1-4; clone size: .; D gene: TRBD1
CDR3 protein: CASKYSGGFTDTQYF; CDR3 DNA: TGCGCCAGCAAATATAGCGGGGGCTTCACAGATACGCAGTATTTT; V gene: TRBV5-1; J gene: TRBJ2-3; clone size: .; D gene: TRBD2
CDR3 protein: CASSLQAPEVGYTF; CDR3 DNA: TGTGCCAGCAGCTTACAGGCCCCTGAGGTTGGCTACACCTTC; V gene: TRBV7-2; J gene: TRBJ1-2; clone size: once; D gene: .
CDR3 protein: CASSLNLGGTEAFF; CDR3 DNA: TGTGCCAGCAGCCTAAATCTTGGGGGAACTGAAGCTTTCTTT; V gene: TRBV4-2; J gene: TRBJ1-1; clone size: .; D gene: .
CDR3 protein: CASSDPGVETQYF; CDR3 DNA: TGTGCCAGCAGTGACCCAGGGGTAGAGACCCAGTACTTC; V gene: TRBV2; J gene: TRBJ2-5; clone size: .; D gene: .
CDR3 protein: CASSLGTGDYSPLHF; CDR3 DNA: TGTGCCAGCAGCTTGGGGACGGGAGACTATTCACCCCTCCACTTT; V gene: TRBV7-2; J gene: TRBJ1-6; clone size: .; D gene: .
CDR3 protein: CASSPTEGSGAGNTIYF; CDR3 DNA: TGTGCCAGCAGCCCGACGGAAGGGAGCGGGGCTGGAAACACCATATATTTT; V gene: TRBV28; J gene: TRBJ1-3; clone size: .; D gene: .
CDR3 protein: CASSPRQPELNEKLFF; CDR3 DNA: TGTGCCAGCTCACCACGGCAGCCCGAGCTTAATGAAAAACTGTTTTTT; V gene: TRBV18; J gene: TRBJ1-4; clone size: .; D gene: .
CDR3 protein: CAWSLVFQDQPQHF; CDR3 DNA: TGTGCCTGGAGTCTGGTCTTCCAGGATCAGCCCCAGCATTTT; V gene: TRBV30; J gene: TRBJ1-5; clone size: .; D gene: .
CDR3 protein: CASSLRGLNEKLFF; CDR3 DNA: TGTGCCAGCAGCTTGCGGGGACTCAATGAAAAACTGTTTTTT; V gene: TRBV5-6; J gene: TRBJ1-4; clone size: .; D gene: .
CDR3 protein: CSVAVSGRANEQFF; CDR3 DNA: TGCAGCGTTGCGGTTAGCGGGAGAGCCAATGAGCAGTTCTTC; V gene: TRBV29-1; J gene: TRBJ2-1; clone size: .; D gene: TRBD2
CDR3 protein: CASSPTGTSANEKLFF; CDR3 DNA: TGTGCCAGCTCACCAACAGGGACGTCGGCTAATGAAAAACTGTTTTTT; V gene: TRBV18; J gene: TRBJ1-4; clone size: .; D gene: .
CDR3 protein: CASSIERGAYEQYF; CDR3 DNA: TGTGCCAGTAGTATTGAGCGGGGGGCCTACGAGCAGTACTTC; V gene: TRBV19; J gene: TRBJ2-7; clone size: .; D gene: TRBD2
CDR3 protein: CATKDRDYQEYNEQFF; CDR3 DNA: TGTGCCACCAAGGATAGGGACTACCAAGAGTACAATGAGCAGTTCTTC; V gene: TRBV10-3; J gene: TRBJ2-1; clone size: few; D gene: TRBD2
CDR3 protein: CASSPSRTGRYEQYF; CDR3 DNA: TGTGCCAGCAGTCCTTCTCGGACAGGGAGGTACGAGCAGTACTTC; V gene: TRBV27; J gene: TRBJ2-7; clone size: once; D gene: TRBD1
CDR3 protein: CASSQDSVTDTQYF; CDR3 DNA: TGTGCCAGCAGCCAAGACTCGGTCACAGATACGCAGTATTTT; V gene: TRBV5-5; J gene: TRBJ2-3; clone size: .; D gene: .
CDR3 protein: CASSLEIAALNSPLHF; CDR3 DNA: TGCGCCAGCAGCTTGGAAATCGCTGCCTTGAATTCACCCCTCCACTTT; V gene: TRBV5-1; J gene: TRBJ1-6; clone size: .; D gene: .
CDR3 protein: CASSNHRAWGEKLFF; CDR3 DNA: TGTGCCAGCAGTAATCACAGGGCATGGGGTGAAAAACTGTTTTTT; V gene: TRBV6-6; J gene: TRBJ1-4; clone size: .; D gene: .
CDR3 protein: CASSLGTAAYGYTF; CDR3 DNA: TGTGCCAGCAGTCTCGGGACGGCCGCATATGGCTACACCTTC; V gene: TRBV28; J gene: TRBJ1-2; clone size: .; D gene: .
CDR3 protein: CASSWRAADTQYF; CDR3 DNA: TGCGCCAGCAGCTGGAGGGCCGCAGATACGCAGTATTTT; V gene: TRBV5-1; J gene: TRBJ2-3; clone size: .; D gene: .
CDR3 protein: CASSLRVPRDPSYEQYF; CDR3 DNA: TGTGCCAGCAGCTTAAGGGTCCCGCGGGACCCCTCCTACGAGCAGTACTTC; V gene: TRBV7-6; J gene: TRBJ2-7; clone size: .; D gene: .
CDR3 protein: CASSATGTGSYEQYF; CDR3 DNA: TGTGCCAGTAGTGCAACCGGGACAGGGTCCTACGAGCAGTACTTC; V gene: TRBV19; J gene: TRBJ2-7; clone size: .; D gene: TRBD1
CDR3 protein: CASSLNIAGQEVGDEQYF; CDR3 DNA: TGTGCCAGCAGCTTAAATATTGCTGGACAAGAGGTGGGGGACGAGCAGTACTTC; V gene: TRBV7-6; J gene: TRBJ2-7; clone size: .; D gene: .
CDR3 protein: CASSLAGTRQETQYF; CDR3 DNA: TGCGCCAGCAGCTTGGCCGGGACTAGACAAGAGACCCAGTACTTC; V gene: TRBV5-1; J gene: TRBJ2-5; clone size: .; D gene: TRBD2
CDR3 protein: CASSLAGTGAGDTQYF; CDR3 DNA: TGCGCCAGCAGCTTGGCCGGGACTGGCGCGGGAGATACGCAGTATTTT; V gene: TRBV5-1; J gene: TRBJ2-3; clone size: once; D gene: .
CDR3 protein: CASSLGTGWTDTQYF; CDR3 DNA: TGTGCCAGCAGCCTGGGGACAGGATGGACAGATACGCAGTATTTT; V gene: TRBV7-9; J gene: TRBJ2-3; clone size: .; D gene: TRBD1
CDR3 protein: CASSPQQPGVEQYF; CDR3 DNA: TGTGCCAGCAGCCCCCAGCAACCTGGGGTGGAGCAGTACTTC; V gene: TRBV6-5; J gene: TRBJ2-7; clone size: .; D gene: .
CDR3 protein: CASSEGPSYEQYF; CDR3 DNA: TGCGCCAGCAGCGAGGGACCCTCCTACGAGCAGTACTTC; V gene: TRBV5-1; J gene: TRBJ2-7; clone size: medium-sized; D gene: .
CDR3 protein: CASSLWIGGQIYEQYF; CDR3 DNA: TGTGCCAGCAGTTTGTGGATAGGCGGGCAGATCTACGAGCAGTACTTC; V gene: TRBV28; J gene: TRBJ2-7; clone size: .; D gene: .
CDR3 protein: CASSLSFSGMETQYF; CDR3 DNA: TGTGCCAGCAGCTTATCGTTTTCTGGAATGGAGACCCAGTACTTC; V gene: TRBV11-1; J gene: TRBJ2-5; clone size: .; D gene: .
CDR3 protein: CASSFGQASYNSPLHF; CDR3 DNA: TGCGCCAGCAGCTTCGGACAGGCCTCCTATAATTCACCCCTCCACTTT; V gene: TRBV5-1; J gene: TRBJ1-6; clone size: once; D gene: TRBD1
CDR3 protein: CASTTASSYEQYF; CDR3 DNA: TGTGCCAGCACGACGGCGAGCTCCTACGAGCAGTACTTC; V gene: TRBV6-1; J gene: TRBJ2-7; clone size: .; D gene: .
CDR3 protein: CASSPQGMKTDTQYF; CDR3 DNA: TGTGCCAGCTCGCCCCAGGGAATGAAGACAGATACGCAGTATTTT; V gene: TRBV6-4; J gene: TRBJ2-3; clone size: .; D gene: .
CDR3 protein: CASSYSGKDLPYEQYF; CDR3 DNA: TGTGCCAGCAGTTACTCTGGAAAGGACCTGCCCTACGAGCAGTACTTC; V gene: TRBV6-5; J gene: TRBJ2-7; clone size: .; D gene: .
CDR3 protein: CSVEVNQYEQYF; CDR3 DNA: TGCAGCGTTGAGGTCAATCAGTACGAGCAGTACTTC; V gene: TRBV29-1; J gene: TRBJ2-7; clone size: .; D gene: .
CDR3 protein: CASSPNSDSSFGYTF; CDR3 DNA: TGTGCCAGCAGCCCCAACTCGGATAGTAGTTTTGGCTACACCTTC; V gene: TRBV11-2; J gene: TRBJ1-2; clone size: .; D gene: .
CDR3 protein: CASSLRRANYGYTF; CDR3 DNA: TGTGCCAGCAGTTTACGGAGGGCGAACTATGGCTACACCTTC; V gene: TRBV28; J gene: TRBJ1-2; clone size: once; D gene: .
CDR3 protein: CASSYGTSGRETQYF; CDR3 DNA: TGTGCCAGCAGTTACGGGACTAGCGGGAGGGAGACCCAGTACTTC; V gene: TRBV6-5; J gene: TRBJ2-5; clone size: .; D gene: TRBD2
CDR3 protein: CASSLLGRGDYGYTF; CDR3 DNA: TGTGCCAGCAGCTTGCTTGGTCGGGGCGACTATGGCTACACCTTC; V gene: TRBV5-6; J gene: TRBJ1-2; clone size: .; D gene: .
CDR3 protein: CAWISAEAFF; CDR3 DNA: TGTGCCTGGATTTCCGCTGAAGCTTTCTTT; V gene: TRBV30; J gene: TRBJ1-1; clone size: .; D gene: .
CDR3 protein: CASMTKGRTEAFF; CDR3 DNA: TGTGCCAGCATGACGAAGGGACGAACTGAAGCTTTCTTT; V gene: TRBV6-6; J gene: TRBJ1-1; clone size: .; D gene: .
CDR3 protein: CASSPNHRETQYF; CDR3 DNA: TGTGCCAGCTCACCGAATCACCGAGAGACCCAGTACTTC; V gene: TRBV18; J gene: TRBJ2-5; clone size: .; D gene: .
CDR3 protein: CASWGGPSRANVLTF; CDR3 DNA: TGCGCCAGCTGGGGAGGGCCGAGCCGGGCCAACGTCCTGACTTTC; V gene: TRBV5-1; J gene: TRBJ2-6; clone size: .; D gene: TRBD2
CDR3 protein: CASSWRTGLDTQYF; CDR3 DNA: TGTGCCAGCAGCTGGAGGACAGGGTTGGATACGCAGTATTTT; V gene: TRBV7-9; J gene: TRBJ2-3; clone size: .; D gene: TRBD1
CDR3 protein: CSVRFTSGRETQYF; CDR3 DNA: TGCAGCGTTCGCTTTACTAGCGGGAGGGAGACCCAGTACTTC; V gene: TRBV29-1; J gene: TRBJ2-5; clone size: .; D gene: TRBD2
CDR3 protein: CASRGVGGARLTDTQYF; CDR3 DNA: TGTGCCAGCAGAGGGGTGGGGGGGGCACGACTTACAGATACGCAGTATTTT; V gene: TRBV11-2; J gene: TRBJ2-3; clone size: .; D gene: .
CDR3 protein: CASSALQGIAEAFF; CDR3 DNA: TGTGCCAGCAGTGCCCTACAGGGAATCGCTGAAGCTTTCTTT; V gene: TRBV2; J gene: TRBJ1-1; clone size: .; D gene: .
CDR3 protein: CASSFGLRSDEQFF; CDR3 DNA: TGTGCCAGCAGCTTCGGCCTTAGGTCTGATGAGCAGTTCTTC; V gene: TRBV7-3; J gene: TRBJ2-1; clone size: .; D gene: .
CDR3 protein: CASSLSGLVIQPQHF; CDR3 DNA: TGTGCCAGCAGTTTATCCGGGTTGGTGATTCAGCCCCAGCATTTT; V gene: TRBV28; J gene: TRBJ1-5; clone size: .; D gene: .
CDR3 protein: CASSKGVVGRVGNTIYF; CDR3 DNA: TGTGCCAGCAGCAAAGGGGTGGTGGGCAGGGTAGGAAACACCATATATTTT; V gene: TRBV21-1; J gene: TRBJ1-3; clone size: few; D gene: .
CDR3 protein: CASSYGTGVTEAFF; CDR3 DNA: TGTGCCAGCAGTTATGGGACAGGGGTTACTGAAGCTTTCTTT; V gene: TRBV6-6; J gene: TRBJ1-1; clone size: .; D gene: TRBD1